These T cell receptor beta chains were read from a single sample in a study of spatial heterogeneity in lung cancer. One entry per CDR3 protein results from TCRdb running MiXCR on the 5' RACE reads. The table lists around 950 distinct CDR3 sequences, around 3.9% of them singletons. Sample: lung tumor tissue, taken at surgery. The receptors stem from a male donor with early-stage non-small cell lung cancer. The conserved cysteine and the conserved F or W are not part of the CDR3 here. D genes are given only for firm matches. Rows may omit the clone size; those that give it use once, few, many or a size class.

clone_size | d_call | j_call | v_call | cdr3_aa
medium-sized | - | TRBJ2-5 | TRBV11-3 | ASSSRTAPTQY
large | - | TRBJ1-2 | TRBV27 | ASSLQNPGAKSGYT
medium-sized | - | TRBJ1-2 | TRBV7-2 | ASSPNPANYGYT
medium-sized | - | TRBJ2-5 | TRBV9 | ASSAVLGEETQY
medium-sized | TRBD2 | TRBJ2-5 | TRBV7-2 | ASSLDRGEETQY
large | - | TRBJ1-5 | TRBV27 | ASSLSSGGNQPQH
many | - | TRBJ2-3 | TRBV20-1 | SAEGGLTDTQY
many | TRBD1 | TRBJ2-5 | TRBV12-3/TRBV12-4 | ASTTGTGPGRTQY
many | - | TRBJ1-2 | TRBV12-3/TRBV12-4 | ASSLGRGYT
medium-sized | TRBD1 | TRBJ1-6 | TRBV4-2 | ASSQVQGSGLGNSPLH
medium-sized | TRBD1 | TRBJ1-1 | TRBV20-1 | SARGPPRVTGVGIVNTEAF
medium-sized | - | TRBJ2-1 | TRBV12-3/TRBV12-4 | ASTKRVSYNEQF
medium-sized | TRBD1 | TRBJ1-2 | TRBV29-1 | SAGTVYGYT
large | - | TRBJ1-2 | TRBV9 | ASSSLGGKKDGYT
medium-sized | - | TRBJ1-6 | TRBV27 | ASSFDSTNSPLH
large | TRBD2 | TRBJ2-4 | TRBV2 | ANSRASGLVLAKNIQY
many | - | TRBJ1-5 | TRBV6-2/TRBV6-3 | ASSFSKGQPQH
medium-sized | - | TRBJ1-6 | TRBV4-2 | ASSQVGGGEPLH
large | TRBD2 | TRBJ2-1 | TRBV7-3 | ASSTQSPLAGGFNEQF
medium-sized | - | TRBJ1-5 | TRBV7-9 | ASSLGGVGQPQH
medium-sized | - | TRBJ1-1 | TRBV7-9 | ASSLVGLNTEAF
medium-sized | - | TRBJ1-3 | TRBV11-3 | ASSLGRPRQPGNTIY
many | - | TRBJ2-1 | TRBV29-1 | SVGVRGEQF
few | - | TRBJ2-1 | TRBV19 | ASSIIDSGNEQF
medium-sized | - | TRBJ2-5 | TRBV27 | ASSLHVSVLETQY
medium-sized | - | TRBJ1-3 | TRBV14 | ASSHSGTSGNTIY
large | TRBD2 | TRBJ2-5 | TRBV7-2 | ASRPHATSGREETQY
medium-sized | - | TRBJ1-5 | TRBV7-2 | ASSLAGHKGNQPQH
medium-sized | - | TRBJ2-5 | TRBV5-6 | ASSETAETQY
medium-sized | - | TRBJ1-6 | TRBV11-3 | ASSLKGSYNSPLH
- | TRBD2 | TRBJ2-1 | TRBV7-2 | ASSLYGGRGYNEQF
medium-sized | - | TRBJ2-3 | TRBV4-3 | ASSQAGLFSDRSTDTQY
few | - | TRBJ1-5 | TRBV12-5 | ASGFGSNQPQH
medium-sized | - | TRBJ1-1 | TRBV20-1 | SAPVSRDTEAF
medium-sized | TRBD1 | TRBJ2-4 | TRBV20-1 | SARDYRGQQNIQY
large | - | TRBJ1-4 | TRBV20-1 | SARRGNGEKLF
medium-sized | TRBD2 | TRBJ2-3 | TRBV7-2 | ASSLGSGSLWDTQY
medium-sized | - | TRBJ1-4 | TRBV7-2 | ASSLDNLNEKLF
medium-sized | - | TRBJ2-5 | TRBV4-1 | ASSQDSTKETQY
many | - | TRBJ2-1 | TRBV6-5 | ASSYSNGGNEQF
medium-sized | - | TRBJ1-1 | TRBV7-8 | ASSLVRGEAF
medium-sized | - | TRBJ2-3 | TRBV6-2/TRBV6-3 | ASSYSSRTDTQY